Listed here are 20 T cell receptor beta chains from one sample, sequenced in a study of blood T cell repertoires in COVID-19. The assay was immunoSEQ multiplex PCR, and TCRdb's table has in-frame clones only and misses some. The sample holds 200,000 to 250,000 clones, roughly 86% seen once. Sequenced input: peripheral blood. All receptors derive from a woman between 55 and 75 years old with acute or convalescent COVID-19.

This chain joins TRBV9 and TRBJ2-3, with 10 bases aligning to TRBD2. With 0 bases clipped from V and 1 base from J, the junction kept 2 bases outside the gene matches. The CDR3 runs to 16 residues. The germline gives CDR1 SGDLS, CDR2 YYNGEE. CDR3 amino acids: CASSVGLAGGTDTQYF. The CDR3 DNA sequence: TGTGCCAGCAGCGTAGGACTAGCGGGCGGCACAGATACGCAGTATTTT.

The rearrangement joins TRBV28 to TRBJ1-1; possibly TRBD1 for D (6 bases). The CDR3 is 15 residues long. The germline V and J ends were trimmed by 3 bases and 2 bases, with 13 bases remaining between them. Germline V gene data show CDR1 as MDHEN and CDR2 as SYDVKM. The CDR3 nucleotides are TGTGCCAGCAGTTTCCAGGGGAATGGTAACACTGAAGCTTTCTTT. Its protein product is CASSFQGNGNTEAFF.

This clone has more than one count but fewer than ten. The chain recombines TRBV6-4 with TRBJ1-5, with D uncertain. V gave up 3 bases and J gave up 7 bases, with 7 bases separating them. Germline CDR1 MRHNA, CDR2 SNTAGT. CDR3 length: 12 residues. DNA for the CDR3: TGTGCCAGCAGTGAGGCAGTCCAGCCCCAGCATTTT. Its protein product is CASSEAVQPQHF.

The genes are TRBV24-1 and TRBJ1-5; TRBD1 is a possible D gene (5 bases). Trimming cost V 5 bases and J 2 bases, with 15 bases left between them. The germline gives CDR1 KGHDR, CDR2 SFDVKD. The CDR3 sequence is 16 residues long. CDR3 in amino acids: CATSAAGTSGNQPQHF. In nucleotides, the CDR3 is TGTGCCACCAGTGCTGCGGGGACCAGCGGCAATCAGCCCCAGCATTTT.

J is TRBJ2-3 and V is TRBV5-4, with D possibly being TRBD2 (5 bases). Between the trimmed V and J ends, which lost 5 bases and 3 bases, there was a span of 10 bases. The CDR3 has 13 residues. Germline CDR1 is SGHNT and CDR2 is YYREEE (reference sequence). CDR3 DNA: TGTGCCAGCAGGGCTTCGGGGACAGATACGCAGTATTTT. Its translation: CASRASGTDTQYF.

The chain is built from TRBV30 and TRBJ2-1; the D gene is possibly TRBD1 (5 bases). This CDR3 contains 15 residues. From germline, CDR1 is GTSNPN and CDR2 SVGIG (reference sequence). Trimming removed 0 bases from V and 4 bases from J, with 13 bases in between. CDR3 residues: CAWSVQAVPYNEQFF. The CDR3 DNA is TGTGCCTGGAGTGTACAGGCGGTACCATACAATGAGCAGTTCTTC.

This chain links TRBV12-2 with TRBJ1-5; the DNA was not used to check the table's D call, TRBD1. TRBV12-2 is noted as a pseudogene. This CDR3 has 15 residues. CDR3 DNA: TGTGCAAGTCGCTTAGAGGGACAGGCCAAGCAGCCCCAGCATTTT. Residues: CASRLEGQAKQPQHF.

The chain joins TRBV28 to TRBJ1-5, with a tentative D call TRBD1 (6 bases). The germline V gene has CDR1 MDHEN and CDR2 SYDVKM. Trimming took off 7 bases at V and 1 base at J, with 14 bases between the two ends. The CDR3 is 15 residues long. DNA for the CDR3: TGTGCCAGCATCCCCCACGGGACAAGCAATCAGCCCCAGCATTTT. It encodes CASIPHGTSNQPQHF.

This clone was counted a single time. The V and J genes are TRBV6-2 or TRBV6-3 and TRBJ1-3; a possible D gene is TRBD1 (6 bases). CDR3 length: 15 residues. CDR1 is MNHEY and CDR2 is SVGEGT in the germline V gene. The V gene lost 0 bases and the J gene lost 2 bases, with 8 bases spanning the gap. CDR3 in DNA: TGTGCCAGCAGTTACTCCAACAGGGCTGGAAACACCATATATTTT. Its protein is CASSYSNRAGNTIYF.

The V call is TRBV6-4, the J call TRBJ2-2, with 8 bases lining up with TRBD2. This CDR3 contains 14 residues. From germline, CDR1 is MRHNA and CDR2 SNTAGT. The ends lost 6 bases at V and 0 bases at J; junction bases unmatched: 0. The CDR3 region is CASSGGANTGELFF. As DNA, the CDR3 is TGTGCCAGCAGCGGGGGGGCGAACACCGGGGAGCTGTTTTTT.

The chain uses TRBV19 and TRBJ2-3; 9 nucleotides line up with TRBD2. The CDR3 runs to 15 residues. The ends lost 3 bases at V and 4 bases at J; junction bases unmatched: 5. CDR1 LNHDA and CDR2 SQIVND come from the germline V gene (reference sequence). DNA for the CDR3: TGTGCCAGTAGTATGGGCGGGAGGGCCTCAGATACGCAGTATTTT. Residues: CASSMGGRASDTQYF.

The chain has TRBV4-2 and TRBJ2-5, with TRBD2 matching over 11 bases. The junction had 3 bases not matched to a gene; V was cut back by 2 bases and J by 1 base. The CDR3 loop spans 16 amino acids. The germline gives CDR1 LGHNA, CDR2 YNFKEQ. The DNA of the CDR3 is TGTGCCAGCAGCCAATTAGCGGGAGGGGGCCAAGAGACCCAGTACTTC. It translates to CASSQLAGGGQETQYF.

V and J are TRBV2 and TRBJ2-3; D might be TRBD1 (5 bases). The CDR3 is 16 residues long. Germline V CDR1 and CDR2: SNHLY, FYNNEI. Trimming took 3 bases from V and 2 from J, leaving 15 bases between them. The DNA for the CDR3 is TGTGCCAGCAGTGACGCCCGGTGGGGCAACACAGATACGCAGTATTTT. Translating gives CASSDARWGNTDTQYF.

The chain couples TRBV19 to TRBJ2-6; the match to TRBD1 covers 7 bases. This CDR3 is built from 16 residues. Germline CDR1 is LNHDA and CDR2 is SQIVND (reference sequence). V lost 9 bases, J lost 0 bases, and 8 bases stayed unmatched. Here the CDR3 DNA reads TGTGCCAGCAGACAGGGCCATGCCTCTGGGGCCAACGTCCTGACTTTC. Amino acid sequence: CASRQGHASGANVLTF.

The chain employs TRBV11-3 and TRBJ2-7; no reliable D call. The CDR3 extends over 13 amino acids. The V end lost 2 bases, the J end lost 3 bases, and 8 bases lay between the germline ends. Germline CDR1 is SGHNT and CDR2 is YENEEA. Here the CDR3 DNA reads TGTGCCAGCAGCTTAATGTCGGGCTACGAGCAGTACTTC. This codes for CASSLMSGYEQYF. The complete variable domain, with remaining parts taken from reference TRBV11-3 and TRBJ2-7, reads EAGVVQSPRYKIIEKKQPVAFWCNPISGHNTLYWYLQNLGQGPELLIRYENEEAVDDSQLPKDRFSAERLKGVDSTLKIQPAELGDSAVYLCASSLMSGYEQYFGPGTRLTVT.

V usage is TRBV19 and J usage is TRBJ1-2, with unresolved D. Trimming left V 4 bases short and J 6 bases short, with 9 bases between. CDR3 length equals 12 residues. The germline V gene encodes CDR1 LNHDA and CDR2 SQIVND (reference sequence). The CDR3 spells CASSTPIHGYTF. CDR3 DNA sequence: TGTGCCAGTAGTACCCCCATTCATGGCTACACCTTC.

The V and J genes are TRBV18 and TRBJ1-3, with D perhaps TRBD1 (5 bases). This CDR3 has 17 residues. The ends were cut back, 0 bases at V and 0 bases at J, with 12 bases in the middle. Germline V CDR1 and CDR2: KGHSH, LQKENI. The CDR3 protein is CASSPPQGKISGNTIYF. Written as DNA, the CDR3 is TGTGCCAGCTCACCACCTCAGGGAAAAATCTCTGGAAACACCATATATTTT.

The J gene is TRBJ2-2, the V gene TRBV2, with 9 bases identical to TRBD2. Germline V CDR1 and CDR2: SNHLY, FYNNEI. This CDR3 spans 13 amino acids. V dropped 6 bases and J dropped 5; count of bases not matched to a gene: 1. CDR3 amino acids: CASRTSGTGELFF. CDR3 sequence (DNA): TGTGCCAGCAGGACTAGCGGAACCGGGGAGCTGTTTTTT.

The chain employs TRBV30 and TRBJ2-1, with 7 nucleotides matching TRBD2. This CDR3 region has 15 residues. The trim removed 6 bases at V and 4 bases at J, leaving 12 bases unmatched. Germline V gene data show CDR1 as GTSNPN and CDR2 as SVGIG (reference sequence). The CDR3 loop reads CACKRGEVLYNEQFF. Written as DNA, the CDR3 is TGTGCCTGCAAACGGGGGGAGGTGTTGTACAATGAGCAGTTCTTC. Full variable domain (rest looked up from reference TRBV30 and TRBJ2-1): SQTIHQWPATLVQPVGSPLSLECTVEGTSNPNLYWYRQAAGRGLQLLFYSVGIGQISSEVPQNLSASRPQDRQFILSSKKLLLSDSGFYLCACKRGEVLYNEQFFGPGTRLTVL.

The chain recombines TRBV6-5 with TRBJ2-5; TRBD1 matches 12 bases. Germline loops: CDR1 MNHEY, CDR2 SVGAGI. The V gene end was trimmed by 11 bases and the J gene end by 6 bases; junction bases not matched to a gene: 10. This CDR3 spans 14 amino acids. The CDR3 sequence is CASTGTGGLKTQYF. The CDR3 region has the DNA TGTGCCTCCACCGGGACAGGGGGCCTGAAGACCCAGTACTTC.